These T cell receptor beta chains were read from a single sample in a study of shared clonotypes between healthy human individuals. Repertoires were generated with immunoSEQ multiplex PCR, while TCRdb's copy carries only in-frame clones and drops some. The table includes some 1,900,000 clones, approximately 95% detected once. Sequences were obtained from naive CD8+ T cells sorted from blood. All receptors derive from a man aged 18 to 30 in good health. Both conserved end residues are part of each CDR3. A D gene is named only where the DNA matches it firmly. Some rows have no size entry. The others give once, few or many, or a class for an expanded clone.

V: TRBV5-4
J: TRBJ2-7
size: .
D: .
CDR3: CASSQGDRSYEQYF
DNA: TGTGCCAGCAGCCAAGGGGACCGGTCCTACGAGCAGTACTTC

V: TRBV6-4
J: TRBJ2-3
size: .
D: TRBD2
CDR3: CASSELAGGGDTQYF
DNA: TGTGCCAGCAGTGAACTAGCGGGAGGAGGGGATACGCAGTATTTT

V: TRBV7-9
J: TRBJ2-1
size: .
D: TRBD1
CDR3: CASSAPIGTGGGNEQFF
DNA: TGTGCCAGCAGCGCCCCGATCGGGACAGGGGGTGGAAATGAGCAGTTCTTC

V: TRBV27
J: TRBJ1-5
size: few
D: .
CDR3: CASSPVGGYSNQPQHF
DNA: TGTGCCAGCAGTCCCGTGGGGGGTTATAGCAATCAGCCCCAGCATTTT

V: TRBV29-1
J: TRBJ2-7
size: .
D: .
CDR3: CSARSEYTYEQYF
DNA: TGCAGCGCCCGATCAGAATATACCTACGAGCAGTACTTC

V: TRBV12-5
J: TRBJ2-5
size: .
D: TRBD1
CDR3: CASDNPGQGTQETQYF
DNA: TGTGCTAGTGATAATCCGGGACAGGGGACCCAAGAGACCCAGTACTTC

V: TRBV28
J: TRBJ1-6
size: .
D: .
CDR3: CASSFMGDSSPLHF
DNA: TGTGCCAGCAGTTTTATGGGGGATAGTTCACCCCTCCACTTT

V: TRBV5-6
J: TRBJ2-7
size: once
D: .
CDR3: CASSWGRGMGEQYF
DNA: TGTGCCAGCAGCTGGGGACGCGGGATGGGCGAGCAGTACTTC

V: TRBV7-9
J: TRBJ2-7
size: .
D: .
CDR3: CASSLRGEAYEQYF
DNA: TGTGCCAGCAGCTTAAGGGGGGAGGCCTACGAGCAGTACTTC

V: TRBV11-2
J: TRBJ2-7
size: .
D: .
CDR3: CASSLGPYSYEQYF
DNA: TGTGCCAGCAGCTTAGGGCCCTACTCCTACGAGCAGTACTTC

V: TRBV11-2
J: TRBJ2-7
size: .
D: TRBD2
CDR3: CASSFASGRPYEQYF
DNA: TGTGCCAGCAGCTTCGCTAGCGGGAGACCCTACGAGCAGTACTTC

V: TRBV21-1
J: TRBJ1-1
size: .
D: .
CDR3: CASSKGPNTEAFF
DNA: TGTGCCAGCAGCAAGGGCCCGAACACTGAAGCTTTCTTT

V: TRBV7-9
J: TRBJ2-2
size: once
D: TRBD2
CDR3: CASSLGTSGIDGELFF
DNA: TGTGCCAGCAGCTTAGGAACTAGCGGGATTGACGGGGAGCTGTTTTTT

V: TRBV19
J: TRBJ2-7
size: .
D: .
CDR3: CASSILRGGSDEQYF
DNA: TGTGCCAGTAGTATTCTCAGGGGAGGTTCGGACGAGCAGTACTTC

V: TRBV7-6
J: TRBJ2-7
size: .
D: .
CDR3: CASSLSLADYEQYF
DNA: TGTGCCAGCAGCTTAAGTCTAGCCGACTACGAGCAGTACTTC

V: TRBV2
J: TRBJ2-1
size: .
D: TRBD2
CDR3: CASAPGLAEYNEQFF
DNA: TGTGCCAGCGCTCCGGGACTAGCAGAATACAATGAGCAGTTCTTC

V: TRBV4-1
J: TRBJ1-1
size: .
D: .
CDR3: CASSDIGGAAFF
DNA: TGCGCCAGCAGCGACATCGGAGGGGCGGCTTTCTTT

V: TRBV5-8
J: TRBJ1-3
size: .
D: TRBD1
CDR3: CASATGVAGAYSGNTIYF
DNA: TGTGCCAGCGCGACAGGGGTTGCCGGAGCCTACTCTGGAAACACCATATATTTT

V: TRBV4-1
J: TRBJ2-7
size: .
D: .
CDR3: CASSQDKSYEQYF
DNA: TGCGCCAGCAGCCAAGATAAAAGCTACGAGCAGTACTTC

V: TRBV27
J: TRBJ2-7
size: .
D: .
CDR3: CASSLLTGLEQYF
DNA: TGTGCCAGCAGTTTATTGACTGGTCTGGAGCAGTACTTC

V: TRBV10-3
J: TRBJ1-1
size: once
D: .
CDR3: CAISDGTGKIYMNTEAFF
DNA: TGTGCCATCAGTGACGGGACCGGGAAGATTTACATGAACACTGAAGCTTTCTTT

V: TRBV28
J: TRBJ1-2
size: .
D: TRBD1
CDR3: CASSPHPGTGGDYGYTF
DNA: TGTGCCAGCAGTCCACATCCGGGGACAGGGGGCGACTATGGCTACACCTTC